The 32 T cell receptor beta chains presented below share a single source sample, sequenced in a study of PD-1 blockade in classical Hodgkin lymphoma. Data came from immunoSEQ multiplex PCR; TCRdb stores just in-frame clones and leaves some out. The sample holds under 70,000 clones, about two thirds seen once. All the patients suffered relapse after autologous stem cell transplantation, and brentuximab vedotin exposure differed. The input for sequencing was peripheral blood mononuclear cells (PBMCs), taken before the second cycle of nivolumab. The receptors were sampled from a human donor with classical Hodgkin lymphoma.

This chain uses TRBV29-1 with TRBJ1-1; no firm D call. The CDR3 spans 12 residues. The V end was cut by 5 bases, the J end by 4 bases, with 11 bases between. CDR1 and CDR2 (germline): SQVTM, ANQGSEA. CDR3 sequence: CSVQTTRTEAFF. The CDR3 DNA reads TGCAGCGTTCAGACAACCCGCACTGAAGCTTTCTTT.

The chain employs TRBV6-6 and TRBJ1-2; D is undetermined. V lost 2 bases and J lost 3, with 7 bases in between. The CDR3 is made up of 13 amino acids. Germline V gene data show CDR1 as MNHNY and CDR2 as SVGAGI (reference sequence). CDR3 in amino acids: CASSYGAHYGYTF. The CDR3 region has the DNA TGTGCCAGCAGTTACGGTGCACACTATGGCTACACCTTC.

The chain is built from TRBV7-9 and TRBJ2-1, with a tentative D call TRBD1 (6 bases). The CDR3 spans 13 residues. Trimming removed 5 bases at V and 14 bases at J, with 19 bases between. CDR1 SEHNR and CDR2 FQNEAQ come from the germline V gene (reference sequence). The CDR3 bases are TGTGCCAGCAGCCCAGTGAGCGGCAGGGGAGAGTTCTTC. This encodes CASSPVSGRGEFF.

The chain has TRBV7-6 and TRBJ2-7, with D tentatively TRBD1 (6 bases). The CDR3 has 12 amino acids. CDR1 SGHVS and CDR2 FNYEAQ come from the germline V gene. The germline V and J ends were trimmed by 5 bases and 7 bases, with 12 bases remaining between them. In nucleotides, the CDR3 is TGTGCCAGCAGCCCTACAGGGTGGGAGCAGTACTTC. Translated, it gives CASSPTGWEQYF. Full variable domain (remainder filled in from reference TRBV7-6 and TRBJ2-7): GAGVSQSPRYKVTKRGQDVALRCDPISGHVSLYWYRQALGQGPEFLTYFNYEAQQDKSGLPNDRFSAERPEGSISTLTIQRTEQRDSAMYRCASSPTGWEQYFGPGTRLTVT.

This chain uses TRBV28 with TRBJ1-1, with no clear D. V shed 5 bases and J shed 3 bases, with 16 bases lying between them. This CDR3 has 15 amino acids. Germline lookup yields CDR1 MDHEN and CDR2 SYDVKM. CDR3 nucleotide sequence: TGTGCCAGCAGTCCACAAGGGTATCTGGACACTGAAGCTTTCTTT. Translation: CASSPQGYLDTEAFF.

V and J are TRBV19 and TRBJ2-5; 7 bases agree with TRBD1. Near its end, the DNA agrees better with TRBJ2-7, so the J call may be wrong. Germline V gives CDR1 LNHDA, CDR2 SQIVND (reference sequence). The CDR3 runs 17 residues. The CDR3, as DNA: TGTGCCAGTAGTACCGCACACAGGGGCTGGTATCCCTACGAGCAGTACTTC. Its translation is CASSTAHRGWYPYEQYF.

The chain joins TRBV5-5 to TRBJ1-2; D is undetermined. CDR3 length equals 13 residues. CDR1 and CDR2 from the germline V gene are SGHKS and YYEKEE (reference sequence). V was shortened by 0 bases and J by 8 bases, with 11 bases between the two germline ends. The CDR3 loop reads CASSLDLMGGYTF. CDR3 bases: TGTGCCAGCAGCTTGGATCTAATGGGGGGCTACACCTTC.

The CDR3 sequence is CASSPRAGGHREQYF. DNA of the CDR3: TGTGCCAGCAGCCCCCGAGCGGGGGGACACCGCGAGCAGTACTTC. The V and J genes are TRBV7-2 and TRBJ2-5; 9 bases fit TRBD2. The end of the DNA aligns better with TRBJ2-7, so the J call may be wrong. The CDR3 has 15 amino acids. Germline CDR1 SGHTA, CDR2 FQGNSA.

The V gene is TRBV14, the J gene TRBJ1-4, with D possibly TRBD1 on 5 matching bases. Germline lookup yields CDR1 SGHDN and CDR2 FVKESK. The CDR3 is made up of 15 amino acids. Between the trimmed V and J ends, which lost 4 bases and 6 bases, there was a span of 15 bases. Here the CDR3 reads CASSRGTGGYEKLFF. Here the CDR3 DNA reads TGTGCCAGCAGCCGGGGGACGGGAGGATATGAAAAACTGTTTTTT.

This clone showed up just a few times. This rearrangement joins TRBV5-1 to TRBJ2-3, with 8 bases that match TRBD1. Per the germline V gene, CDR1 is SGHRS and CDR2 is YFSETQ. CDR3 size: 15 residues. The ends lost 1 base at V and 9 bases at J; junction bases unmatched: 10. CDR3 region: CASSLTLQGAQTQYF. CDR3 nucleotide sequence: TGCGCCAGCAGCTTGACCCTTCAGGGGGCGCAAACGCAGTATTTT.

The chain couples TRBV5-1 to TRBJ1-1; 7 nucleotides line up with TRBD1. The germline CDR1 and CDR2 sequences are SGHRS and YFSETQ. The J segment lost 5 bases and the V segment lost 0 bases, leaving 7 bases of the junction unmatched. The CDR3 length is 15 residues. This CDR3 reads CASSLDRGVVTEAFF. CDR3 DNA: TGCGCCAGCAGCTTGGACAGGGGAGTTGTGACTGAAGCTTTCTTT.

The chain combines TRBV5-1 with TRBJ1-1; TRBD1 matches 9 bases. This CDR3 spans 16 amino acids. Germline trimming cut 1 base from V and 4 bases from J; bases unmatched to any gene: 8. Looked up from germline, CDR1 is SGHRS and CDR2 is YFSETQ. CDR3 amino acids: CASSLTGQGLATEAFF. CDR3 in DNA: TGCGCCAGCAGCTTGACGGGACAGGGTTTAGCCACTGAAGCTTTCTTT. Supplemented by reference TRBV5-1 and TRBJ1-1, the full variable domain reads KAGVTQTPRYLIKTRGQQVTLSCSPISGHRSVSWYQQTPGQGLQFLFEYFSETQRNKGNFPGRFSGRQFSNSRSEMNVSTLELGDSALYLCASSLTGQGLATEAFFGQGTRLTVV.

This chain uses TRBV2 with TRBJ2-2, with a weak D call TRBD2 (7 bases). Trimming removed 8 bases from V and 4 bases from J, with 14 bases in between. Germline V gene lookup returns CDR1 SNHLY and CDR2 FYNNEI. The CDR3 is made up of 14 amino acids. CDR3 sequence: CASGGGRSTGELFF. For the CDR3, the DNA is TGTGCCAGCGGGGGGGGCCGGAGCACCGGGGAGCTGTTTTTT.

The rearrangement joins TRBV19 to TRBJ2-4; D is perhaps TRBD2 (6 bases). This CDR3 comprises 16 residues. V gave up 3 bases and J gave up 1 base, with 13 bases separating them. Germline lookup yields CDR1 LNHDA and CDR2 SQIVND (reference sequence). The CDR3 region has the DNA TGTGCCAGTAGTATTGGGGGGTTCGGGGCCAAAAACATTCAGTACTTC. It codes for CASSIGGFGAKNIQYF.

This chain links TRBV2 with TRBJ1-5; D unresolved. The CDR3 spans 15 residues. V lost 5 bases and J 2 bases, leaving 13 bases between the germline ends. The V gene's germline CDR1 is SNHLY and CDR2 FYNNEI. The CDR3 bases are TGTGCCAGCAGTCGGCAGACCCGGGGCAATCAGCCCCAGCATTTT. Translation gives CASSRQTRGNQPQHF.

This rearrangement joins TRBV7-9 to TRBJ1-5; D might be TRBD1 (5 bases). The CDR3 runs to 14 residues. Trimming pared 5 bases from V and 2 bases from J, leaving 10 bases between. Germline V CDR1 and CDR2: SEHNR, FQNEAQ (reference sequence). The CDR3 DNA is TGTGCCAGCAGCGACCGAGGGGGCAATCAGCCCCAGCATTTT. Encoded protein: CASSDRGGNQPQHF.

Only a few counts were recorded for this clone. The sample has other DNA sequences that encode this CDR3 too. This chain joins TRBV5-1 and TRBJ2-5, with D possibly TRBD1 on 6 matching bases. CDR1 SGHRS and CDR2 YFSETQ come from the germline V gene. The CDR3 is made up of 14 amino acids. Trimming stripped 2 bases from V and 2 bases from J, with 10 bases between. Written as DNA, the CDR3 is TGCGCCAGCAGCTTTGGTCAGGGGCAAGAGACCCAGTACTTC. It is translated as CASSFGQGQETQYF.

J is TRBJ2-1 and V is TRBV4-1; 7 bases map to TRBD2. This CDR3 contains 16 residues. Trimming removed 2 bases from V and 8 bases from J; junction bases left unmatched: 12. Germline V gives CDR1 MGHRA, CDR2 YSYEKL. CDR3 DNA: TGCGCCAGCAGCCAAACAACGGGGGGTCTGATAGATGAGCAGTTCTTC. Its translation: CASSQTTGGLIDEQFF.

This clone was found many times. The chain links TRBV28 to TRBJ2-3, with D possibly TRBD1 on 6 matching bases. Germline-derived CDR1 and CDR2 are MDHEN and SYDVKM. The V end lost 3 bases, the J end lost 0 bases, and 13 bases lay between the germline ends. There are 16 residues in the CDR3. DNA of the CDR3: TGTGCCAGCAGTTTTGAAGGGACAACCAGCACAGATACGCAGTATTTT. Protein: CASSFEGTTSTDTQYF.

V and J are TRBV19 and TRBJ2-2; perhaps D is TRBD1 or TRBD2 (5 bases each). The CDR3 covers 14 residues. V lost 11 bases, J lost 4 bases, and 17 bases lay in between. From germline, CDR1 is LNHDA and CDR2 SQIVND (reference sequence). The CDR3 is CASKGPGATGELFF. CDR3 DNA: TGTGCCTCTAAGGGCCCCGGGGCCACCGGGGAGCTGTTTTTT. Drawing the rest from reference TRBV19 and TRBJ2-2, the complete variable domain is DGGITQSPKYLFRKEGQNVTLSCEQNLNHDAMYWYRQDPGQGLRLIYYSQIVNDFQKGDIAEGYSVSREKKESFPLTVTSAQKNPTAFYLCASKGPGATGELFFGEGSRLTVL.

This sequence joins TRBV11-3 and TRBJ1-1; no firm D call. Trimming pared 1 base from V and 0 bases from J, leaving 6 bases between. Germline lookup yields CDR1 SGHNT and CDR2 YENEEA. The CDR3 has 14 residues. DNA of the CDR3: TGTGCCAGCAGCTTAGGAGGGATGAACACTGAAGCTTTCTTT. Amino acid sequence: CASSLGGMNTEAFF.

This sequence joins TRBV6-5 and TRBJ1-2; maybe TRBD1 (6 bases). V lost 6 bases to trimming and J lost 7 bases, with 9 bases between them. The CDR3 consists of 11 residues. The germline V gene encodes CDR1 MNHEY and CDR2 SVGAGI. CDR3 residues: CASSGTRGYTF. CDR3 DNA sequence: TGTGCCAGCAGCGGGACACGTGGCTACACCTTC.

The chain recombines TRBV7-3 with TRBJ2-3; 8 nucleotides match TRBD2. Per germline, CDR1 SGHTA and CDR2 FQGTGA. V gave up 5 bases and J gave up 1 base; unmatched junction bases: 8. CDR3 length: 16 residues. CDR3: CASSLRGGAGTDTQYF. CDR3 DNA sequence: TGTGCCAGCAGCCTCCGGGGGGGGGCGGGCACAGATACGCAGTATTTT.

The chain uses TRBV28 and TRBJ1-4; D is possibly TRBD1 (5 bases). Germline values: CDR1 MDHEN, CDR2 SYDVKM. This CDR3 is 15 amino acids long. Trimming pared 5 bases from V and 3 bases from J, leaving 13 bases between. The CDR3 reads CASSVLTGANEKLFF. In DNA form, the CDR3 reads TGTGCCAGCAGTGTCCTAACGGGGGCTAATGAAAAACTGTTTTTT. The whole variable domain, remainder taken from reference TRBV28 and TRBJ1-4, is DVKVTQSSRYLVKRTGEKVFLECVQDMDHENMFWYRQDPGLGLRLIYFSYDVKMKEKGDIPEGYSVSREKKERFSLILESASTNQTSMYLCASSVLTGANEKLFFGSGTQLSVL.

The CDR3: CASSQREITGELFF. The DNA for the CDR3 is TGTGCCAGTAGTCAGAGGGAGATCACCGGGGAGCTGTTTTTT. This rearrangement joins TRBV19 to TRBJ2-2, with D possibly being TRBD2 (5 bases). There are 14 residues in the CDR3. V was pared by 5 bases and J by 4 bases, with 11 bases between. CDR1 is LNHDA and CDR2 is SQIVND in the germline V gene (reference sequence).

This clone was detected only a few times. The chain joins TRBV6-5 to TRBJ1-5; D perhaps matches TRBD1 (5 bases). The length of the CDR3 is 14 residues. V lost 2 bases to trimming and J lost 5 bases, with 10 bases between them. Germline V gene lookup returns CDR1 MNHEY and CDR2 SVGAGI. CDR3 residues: CASSYGTDDQPQHF. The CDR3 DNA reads TGTGCCAGCAGTTACGGGACGGATGATCAGCCCCAGCATTTT.

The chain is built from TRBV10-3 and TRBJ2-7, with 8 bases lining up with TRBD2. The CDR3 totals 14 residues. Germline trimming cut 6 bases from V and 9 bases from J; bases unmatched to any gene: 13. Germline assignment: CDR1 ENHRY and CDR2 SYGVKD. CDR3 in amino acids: CAISQTSERGGQYF. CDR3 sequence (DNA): TGTGCCATCAGCCAGACTAGCGAGAGAGGGGGGCAGTACTTC.

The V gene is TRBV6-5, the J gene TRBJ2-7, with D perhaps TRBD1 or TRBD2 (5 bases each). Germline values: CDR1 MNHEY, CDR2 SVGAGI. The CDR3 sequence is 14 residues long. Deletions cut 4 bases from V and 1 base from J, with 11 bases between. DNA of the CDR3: TGTGCCAGCAGTTGGGGACGGACTTCCTACGAGCAGTACTTC. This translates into CASSWGRTSYEQYF.

In DNA, the CDR3 is TGTGCCAGCAGCTGGGCGGAAGGAACCGGGGAGCTGTTTTTT. Translation: CASSWAEGTGELFF. The chain is built from TRBV7-6 and TRBJ2-2, with D unclear. Per germline, CDR1 SGHVS and CDR2 FNYEAQ. V lost 4 bases, J lost 5 bases, and 11 bases lay in between. This CDR3 has 14 residues. Looking up the rest from reference TRBV7-6 and TRBJ2-2 gives the full variable domain: GAGVSQSPRYKVTKRGQDVALRCDPISGHVSLYWYRQALGQGPEFLTYFNYEAQQDKSGLPNDRFSAERPEGSISTLTIQRTEQRDSAMYRCASSWAEGTGELFFGEGSRLTVL.

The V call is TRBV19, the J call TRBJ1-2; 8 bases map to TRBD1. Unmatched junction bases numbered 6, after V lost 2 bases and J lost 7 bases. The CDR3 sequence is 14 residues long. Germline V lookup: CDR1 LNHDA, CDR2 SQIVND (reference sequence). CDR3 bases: TGTGCCAGTAGTATAACAGGGGGATCCGGTGGCTACACCTTC. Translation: CASSITGGSGGYTF.

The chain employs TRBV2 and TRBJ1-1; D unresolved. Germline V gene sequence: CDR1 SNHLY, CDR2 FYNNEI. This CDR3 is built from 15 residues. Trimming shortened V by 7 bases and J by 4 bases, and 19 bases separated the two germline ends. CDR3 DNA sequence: TGTGCCAGCAACGTACCTTCCGCCCGGGGCACTGAAGCTTTCTTT. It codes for CASNVPSARGTEAFF. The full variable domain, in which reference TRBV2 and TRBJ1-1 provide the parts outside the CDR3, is EPEVTQTPSHQVTQMGQEVILRCVPISNHLYFYWYRQILGQKVEFLVSFYNNEISEKSEIFDDQFSVERPDGSNFTLKIRSTKLEDSAMYFCASNVPSARGTEAFFGQGTRLTVV.

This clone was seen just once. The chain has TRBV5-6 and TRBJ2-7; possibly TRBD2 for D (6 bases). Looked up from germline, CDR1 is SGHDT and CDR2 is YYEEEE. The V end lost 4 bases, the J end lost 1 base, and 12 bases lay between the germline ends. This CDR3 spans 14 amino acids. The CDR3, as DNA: TGTGCCAGCAGCCCCTACGCGGGATCCTACGAGCAGTACTTC. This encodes CASSPYAGSYEQYF.